This TCR beta chain was identified in a study of neurological immune-mediated disorders. Template-switch 5'RACE cDNA synthesis added a 10-nucleotide unique molecular identifier. TCRdb processed the 5' RACE reads anew with MiXCR; each CDR3 protein has one entry. The table has about 30,000 distinct CDR3 sequences, 5.5% to 6% seen once; the top ten hold roughly 1.9%. This CDR3 spans 16 amino acids. V lost 7 bases, J lost 4 bases, and 11 bases stayed unmatched. CDR1 MDHEN and CDR2 SYDVKM come from the germline V gene. This clonotype was seen at least ten times. The chain is built from TRBV28 and TRBJ2-7; TRBD2 matches 12 bases. The sequence was collected from a woman in her fifties or sixties in good health. The sequenced sample consisted of CD4+ T cells from blood. The CDR3 region is CASISHSTSGGYEQYF. CDR3 sequence (DNA): TGTGCCAGCATTTCTCATTCGACTAGCGGGGGATACGAGCAGTACTTC.